One sample yielded the 25 T cell receptor beta chains listed below, sequenced in a study of CD8 T cells in ankylosing spondylitis. No antigen is known for these receptors. TCRdb called the 5' RACE reads again in MiXCR, with one record for every CDR3 protein. In the table there are fewer than 550,000 distinct CDR3 sequences, approximately 5.3% of which are singletons. Study outcomes and limitations: Ankylosing spondylitis blood appeared to carry a characteristic TCR beta motif of roughly eight highly homologous variants.

Sequencing was carried out using blood, either unsorted or a sorted T cell fraction (not recorded which). The receptors were sampled from a male donor with ankylosing spondylitis.

This clonotype was picked up many times. CDR3 DNA: TGCGCCAGCAGCCCTACAGGGGGGTCCCTCCACGAGCAGTACTTC. Residues: CASSPTGGSLHEQYF. The genes are TRBV4-1 and TRBJ2-7, with TRBD1 identical over 8 bases. Germline V CDR1 and CDR2: MGHRA, YSYEKL. V lost 4 bases to trimming and J lost 5 bases; unmatched junction nucleotides: 10. The CDR3 is 15 amino acids.

In its sample, this clonotype was seen many times. The chain employs TRBV5-6 and TRBJ2-5, with D uncertain. Trimming cost V 0 bases and J 5 bases, with 8 bases left between them. From germline, CDR1 is SGHDT and CDR2 YYEEEE. CDR3 length: 13 amino acids. The CDR3 nucleotides read TGTGCCAGCAGCTTGGGGCAGTCGGAGACCCAGTACTTC. This gives the protein CASSLGQSETQYF.

V and J are TRBV21-1 and TRBJ1-1; the DNA was not compared with TRBD1, the D call given in the table. TRBV21-1 counts as a pseudogene. The CDR3 runs to 16 residues. The CDR3 sequence is CASSNRDRDSNTEAFF. CDR3 in DNA: TGTGCCAGCAGCAACCGGGACAGGGACTCGAACACTGAAGCTTTCTTT.

This clonotype was recorded many times. The genes are TRBV6-5 and TRBJ2-7; D unclear. From germline, CDR1 is MNHEY and CDR2 SVGAGI. V was trimmed by 1 base and J by 3 bases, leaving 13 bases between them. CDR3 length equals 15 residues. The CDR3 DNA follows: TGTGCCAGCAGTTACTTTGGCGGAAAAGACTACGAGCAGTACTTC. Amino acid sequence: CASSYFGGKDYEQYF.

This clonotype has a handful of counts. This chain uses TRBV10-3 with TRBJ2-1, with D perhaps TRBD1 (6 bases). The CDR3 spans 12 residues. The ends were cut back, 6 bases at V and 7 bases at J, with 10 bases in the middle. Germline values: CDR1 ENHRY, CDR2 SYGVKD. The CDR3 DNA is TGTGCCATCAGCTCAGGGACAAATGAGCAGTTCTTC. Protein product: CAISSGTNEQFF.

This clonotype was counted at least ten times. This chain uses TRBV7-6 with TRBJ2-3, with 10 bases that match TRBD2. Trimming took 5 bases from V and 8 from J; bases not matched to a gene: 1. The germline V gene has CDR1 SGHVS and CDR2 FNYEAQ. This CDR3 region has 12 residues. The CDR3, as DNA: TGTGCCAGCAGCCGGACTAGCGGTACGCAGTATTTT. It yields the protein CASSRTSGTQYF. Using reference TRBV7-6 and TRBJ2-3 for the parts outside the CDR3, the full variable domain is GAGVSQSPRYKVTKRGQDVALRCDPISGHVSLYWYRQALGQGPEFLTYFNYEAQQDKSGLPNDRFSAERPEGSISTLTIQRTEQRDSAMYRCASSRTSGTQYFGPGTRLTVL.

This clonotype appeared many times. This chain uses TRBV7-9 with TRBJ2-1; D uncertain. Germline-derived CDR1 and CDR2 are SEHNR and FQNEAQ (reference sequence). This CDR3 comprises 15 residues. The V end lost 5 bases, the J end lost 3 bases, and 14 bases lay between the germline ends. The CDR3 DNA reads TGTGCCAGCAGCCAATTGGGCTCGTTCTACAATGAGCAGTTCTTC. Translation: CASSQLGSFYNEQFF.

The sample holds many counts of this clonotype. The genes are TRBV6-5 and TRBJ2-6; either TRBD1 or TRBD2 may fit D (6 bases each). Trimming took 0 bases from V and 1 from J, leaving 13 bases between them. Germline V gene sequence: CDR1 MNHEY, CDR2 SVGAGI. The CDR3 spans 18 residues. CDR3 nucleotides: TGTGCCAGCAGTTACTCCGGGGGCATAGGATCTGGGGCCAACGTCCTGACTTTC. Translation: CASSYSGGIGSGANVLTF.

This clonotype was recorded at least ten times. The V and J genes are TRBV5-1 and TRBJ1-4; D unclear. The CDR3 extends over 13 amino acids. The ends were cut back, 0 bases at V and 12 bases at J, with 12 bases in the middle. Germline V lookup: CDR1 SGHRS, CDR2 YFSETQ. CDR3 loop: CASSLVSEGQLFF. Written as DNA, the CDR3 is TGCGCCAGCAGCTTGGTGTCAGAAGGTCAACTGTTTTTT.

This chain uses TRBV12-3 or TRBV12-4 with TRBJ2-2; 10 nucleotides line up with TRBD2. This CDR3 has 16 residues. Trimming removed 6 bases from V and 4 bases from J; junction bases left unmatched: 8. As DNA, the CDR3 is TGTGCCAGCAGAGACATAGCGGGAGGTTTCACCGGGGAGCTGTTTTTT. This encodes CASRDIAGGFTGELFF.

This clonotype came up many times. This chain joins TRBV27 and TRBJ2-1, with D possibly matching TRBD1 (5 bases). This CDR3 is built from 15 residues. The germline V gene has CDR1 MNHEY and CDR2 SMNVEV (reference sequence). Between the trimmed V and J ends, which lost 0 bases and 3 bases, there was a span of 9 bases. The CDR3 spells CASSLSPGLYNEQFF. The CDR3 nucleotides are TGTGCCAGCAGTTTATCACCAGGGCTCTACAATGAGCAGTTCTTC.

This clonotype occurred many times. The genes are TRBV4-1 and TRBJ1-3; 9 bases are a match to TRBD1. The length of the CDR3 is 16 residues. V shed 3 bases, J shed 4 bases, and the junction held 7 bases outside the gene matches. Germline V gene data show CDR1 as MGHRA and CDR2 as YSYEKL. The CDR3 sequence: CASSHIQGARGNTIYF. The CDR3 coding sequence is TGCGCCAGCAGCCACATACAGGGGGCGCGGGGAAACACCATATATTTT.

In this sample, this clonotype turned up many times. The chain combines TRBV7-2 with TRBJ1-2; the D gene is possibly TRBD1 (6 bases). The germline gives CDR1 SGHTA, CDR2 FQGNSA. The length of the CDR3 is 15 residues. Trimming took off 1 base at V and 4 bases at J, with 13 bases between the two ends. The CDR3 loop reads CASSLDAGATYGYTF. The CDR3 nucleotides read TGTGCCAGCAGCTTAGATGCAGGGGCCACCTATGGCTACACCTTC.

This clonotype was seen ten or more times. This sequence joins TRBV29-1 and TRBJ2-7, with no clear D. This CDR3 is built from 12 residues. CDR1 and CDR2 (germline): SQVTM, ANQGSEA. Trimming stripped 0 bases from V and 9 bases from J, with 12 bases between. CDR3 in amino acids: CSVEESSAAQYF. The CDR3, as DNA: TGCAGCGTTGAAGAATCATCCGCCGCGCAGTACTTC.

In its sample, this clonotype was seen a few times. CDR3 region: CASSYVAGHTGELFF. The DNA for the CDR3 is TGTGCCAGCAGTTACGTAGCGGGCCACACCGGGGAGCTGTTTTTT. V is TRBV6-5 and J is TRBJ2-2; TRBD2 matches at 7 bases. Looked up from germline, CDR1 is MNHEY and CDR2 is SVGAGI. The J segment lost 3 bases and the V segment lost 2 bases, leaving 3 bases of the junction unmatched. This CDR3 spans 15 amino acids.

This clonotype was detected many times. This chain uses TRBV11-2 with TRBJ2-7; unclear D gene. This CDR3 contains 15 residues. Germline loops: CDR1 SGHAT, CDR2 FQNNGV. Trimming removed 5 bases from V and 3 bases from J, with 17 bases in between. This CDR3 is CASSLSGSKNYEQYF. CDR3 DNA sequence: TGTGCCAGCAGCCTATCGGGCAGTAAAAACTACGAGCAGTACTTC.

This clonotype was recorded only once. Since a much larger clone is just one base distant, this may be a read error. The CDR3 protein is CASSPLAGLTNEQFF. In DNA form, the CDR3 reads TGTGCCAGCAGTCCACTAGCGGGACTGACCAATGAGCAGTTCTTC. The rearrangement joins TRBV12-3 or TRBV12-4 to TRBJ2-1, with 10 positions matching TRBD2. This CDR3 region has 15 residues. J lost 6 bases, V lost 5 bases, and 7 bases had no gene match.

The sample holds many counts of this clonotype. This chain joins TRBV7-6 and TRBJ1-1; 8 nucleotides match TRBD1. In germline, CDR1 is SGHVS, CDR2 FNYEAQ. The CDR3 extends over 16 amino acids. Germline trimming cut 6 bases from V and 0 bases from J; bases unmatched to any gene: 9. CDR3 residues: CASSFDRGPMNTEAFF. The CDR3 DNA sequence: TGTGCCAGCAGTTTTGACAGGGGACCAATGAACACTGAAGCTTTCTTT. The entire variable domain, with the rest obtained from reference TRBV7-6 and TRBJ1-1, is as follows: GAGVSQSPRYKVTKRGQDVALRCDPISGHVSLYWYRQALGQGPEFLTYFNYEAQQDKSGLPNDRFSAERPEGSISTLTIQRTEQRDSAMYRCASSFDRGPMNTEAFFGQGTRLTVV.

This clonotype appeared many times. The chain is built from TRBV15 and TRBJ2-7; D is ambiguous. The V gene lost 1 base and the J gene lost 1 base, with 11 bases spanning the gap. This CDR3 contains 15 residues. Germline assignment: CDR1 LNHNV and CDR2 YYDKDF (reference sequence). The chain's CDR3 is CATSRGVTTSYEQYF. Written as DNA, the CDR3 is TGTGCCACCAGCAGAGGGGTGACAACTTCCTACGAGCAGTACTTC.

This clonotype appeared many times. This sequence joins TRBV4-3 and TRBJ2-5; D possibly uses TRBD1 or TRBD2 (7 bases each). The CDR3 covers 15 residues. The V and J ends lost 3 bases and 4 bases respectively, with 15 bases between them. The germline V gene has CDR1 LGHNA and CDR2 YSLEER. The CDR3 sequence: CASSQADREGETQYF. The CDR3 coding sequence is TGCGCCAGCAGCCAGGCAGACAGGGAGGGAGAGACCCAGTACTTC.

This clonotype was recorded at least ten times. The rearrangement joins TRBV5-1 to TRBJ2-1; TRBD2 matches 8 bases. The V segment lost 5 bases and the J segment 0 bases; nucleotides outside the gene matches: 7. This CDR3 is 16 amino acids long. Germline V gene data show CDR1 as SGHRS and CDR2 as YFSETQ. The DNA for the CDR3 is TGCGCCAGCAGTTTGATCGCGGGAGGCTCCTACAATGAGCAGTTCTTC. This gives the protein CASSLIAGGSYNEQFF. Looking up the rest from reference TRBV5-1 and TRBJ2-1 gives the full variable domain: KAGVTQTPRYLIKTRGQQVTLSCSPISGHRSVSWYQQTPGQGLQFLFEYFSETQRNKGNFPGRFSGRQFSNSRSEMNVSTLELGDSALYLCASSLIAGGSYNEQFFGPGTRLTVL.

This clonotype was detected ten times or more. The V call is TRBV15, the J call TRBJ1-5; 7 bases align to TRBD1. The CDR3 loop spans 16 amino acids. The germline CDR1 and CDR2 sequences are LNHNV and YYDKDF (reference sequence). V gave up 1 base and J gave up 4 bases; unmatched junction bases: 7. The CDR3 loop is CATSRVTGTENQPQHF. The CDR3 region has the DNA TGTGCCACCAGCAGAGTGACCGGGACAGAAAATCAGCCCCAGCATTTT.

This clonotype was picked up many times. V gene TRBV20-1 combines with J gene TRBJ2-2, with D perhaps being TRBD1 or TRBD2 (5 bases each). The CDR3 loop spans 14 amino acids. The germline CDR1 and CDR2 sequences are DFQATT and SNEGSKA (reference sequence). The V and J ends lost 4 bases and 0 bases respectively, with 9 bases between them. CDR3 amino acids: CSAIGGPNTGELFF. CDR3 nucleotide sequence: TGCAGTGCTATTGGGGGACCGAACACCGGGGAGCTGTTTTTT.

This clonotype appeared many times. V and J are TRBV20-1 and TRBJ2-2, with D possibly matching TRBD2 (6 bases). Trimming stripped 5 bases from V and 4 bases from J, with 23 bases between. The CDR3 contains 17 residues. CDR1 is DFQATT and CDR2 is SNEGSKA in the germline V gene (reference sequence). CDR3 amino acids: CSAGPIWGEYRTGELFF. The DNA for the CDR3 is TGCAGTGCTGGCCCCATTTGGGGGGAGTACCGCACCGGGGAGCTGTTTTTT.

This rearrangement joins TRBV5-1 to TRBJ2-5; no clear D. Germline lookup yields CDR1 SGHRS and CDR2 YFSETQ. The germline V and J ends were trimmed by 0 bases and 6 bases, with 9 bases remaining between them. The CDR3 totals 13 residues. The CDR3 region has the DNA TGCGCCAGCAGCTTGGAAAGGGTAAAGACCCAGTACTTC. Translating gives CASSLERVKTQYF.